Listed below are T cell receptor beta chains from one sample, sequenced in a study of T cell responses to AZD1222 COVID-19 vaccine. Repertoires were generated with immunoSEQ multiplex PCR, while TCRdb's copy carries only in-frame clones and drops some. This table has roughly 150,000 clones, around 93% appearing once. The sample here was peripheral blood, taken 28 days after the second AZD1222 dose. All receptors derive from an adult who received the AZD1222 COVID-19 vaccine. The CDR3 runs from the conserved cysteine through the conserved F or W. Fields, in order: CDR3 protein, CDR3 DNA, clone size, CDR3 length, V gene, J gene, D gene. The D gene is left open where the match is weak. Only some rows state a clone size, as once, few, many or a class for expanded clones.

CASSQGVAGYTF	TGTGCCAGCAGCCAAGGTGTTGCTGGCTACACCTTC	-	12	TRBV3-1/TRBV3-2	TRBJ1-2	-
CASSLGDVGYTF	TGTGCCAGCAGCTTAGGGGATGTGGGCTACACCTTC	-	12	TRBV11-3	TRBJ1-2	-
CASSPEGSNTGELFF	TGTGCCAGCTCACCAGAGGGGTCGAACACCGGGGAGCTGTTTTTT	-	15	TRBV18	TRBJ2-2	-
CASSQGTGRETQYF	TGTGCCAGCAGTCAGGGAACAGGGAGAGAGACCCAGTACTTC	-	14	TRBV11-3	TRBJ2-5	-
CASSRAGTYSSGANVLTF	TGTGCCAGCTCACGGGCCGGGACATACAGCTCTGGGGCCAACGTCCTGACTTTC	-	18	TRBV18	TRBJ2-6	-
CASSFGDRFFDTQYF	TGTGCCAGCAGTTTTGGGGACAGATTTTTCGATACGCAGTATTTT	-	15	TRBV27	TRBJ2-3	TRBD1
CASSPGTYEQYF	TGTGCCAGCAGCCCAGGGACCTACGAGCAGTACTTC	-	12	TRBV7-9	TRBJ2-7	-
CASSSAGLALSYGYTF	TGTGCCAGCAGCTCTGCAGGGCTGGCTTTAAGCTATGGCTACACCTTC	-	16	TRBV7-9	TRBJ1-2	-
CASSLTSGGLGNEQFF	TGTGCCAGCAGTTTAACTAGCGGGGGTCTGGGAAATGAGCAGTTCTTC	once	16	TRBV28	TRBJ2-1	TRBD2
CASSFPLGAFF	TGTGCCAGCAGTTTCCCATTGGGCGCTTTCTTT	once	11	TRBV6-2/TRBV6-3	TRBJ1-1	-